Following are 17 T cell receptor beta chains from one sample sequenced in a study of shared clonotypes between healthy human individuals. Here immunoSEQ multiplex PCR was the method, and the copy in TCRdb shows in-frame clones only, minus some. Altogether 1.6 million or so clones are present, more than 95% being singletons, with the ten largest covering approximately 1.1%. The specimen was naive CD4+ T cells sorted from blood. This sample's subset: CD45RA+ positively selected. These receptors were collected from a man aged 25-45 years in good health.

J is TRBJ2-7 and V is TRBV11-2, with TRBD2 matching over 8 bases. Germline trimming cut 5 bases from V and 4 bases from J; bases unmatched to any gene: 10. Germline V lookup: CDR1 SGHAT, CDR2 FQNNGV. This CDR3 is 15 amino acids long. CDR3 nucleotide sequence: TGTGCCAGCAGCATAAACGGGAGGGCCTTGTACGAGCAGTACTTC. This translates into CASSINGRALYEQYF.

The chain recombines TRBV29-1 with TRBJ2-5; D gene unclear. The CDR3 is 13 residues long. Germline V gives CDR1 SQVTM, CDR2 ANQGSEA. Deletions cut 4 bases from V and 0 bases from J, with 9 bases between. DNA for the CDR3: TGCAGCGTTGTCGGCAGTTACCAAGAGACCCAGTACTTC. Amino acids: CSVVGSYQETQYF.

This clone was picked up one time. CDR3 DNA: TGTGCCAGCAGTGGGACAGTTTCTGGAAACACCATATATTTT. Translation gives CASSGTVSGNTIYF. This rearrangement joins TRBV6-5 to TRBJ1-3, with 7 bases matching TRBD1. V dropped 5 bases and J dropped 1; count of bases not matched to a gene: 2. This CDR3 has 14 amino acids. From germline, CDR1 is MNHEY and CDR2 SVGAGI.

This sequence joins TRBV5-1 and TRBJ2-4; D not certain. The V end lost 0 bases, the J end lost 3 bases, and 10 bases lay between the germline ends. The CDR3 contains 15 residues. Germline V gene sequence: CDR1 SGHRS, CDR2 YFSETQ. DNA for the CDR3: TGCGCCAGCAGCTTGGGAGGAGAGTTCAAAAACATTCAGTACTTC. Encoded protein: CASSLGGEFKNIQYF.

The gene calls are TRBV30 and TRBJ2-1; D gene ambiguous. Germline lookup yields CDR1 GTSNPN and CDR2 SVGIG (reference sequence). CDR3 length equals 15 residues. V was pared by 2 bases and J by 1 base, with 12 bases between. The DNA of the CDR3 is TGTGCCTGGAGTTCTAGGCCCGGGTCCTACAATGAGCAGTTCTTC. Translation gives CAWSSRPGSYNEQFF. The variable domain in full, completed from reference TRBV30 and TRBJ2-1, reads SQTIHQWPATLVQPVGSPLSLECTVEGTSNPNLYWYRQAAGRGLQLLFYSVGIGQISSEVPQNLSASRPQDRQFILSSKKLLLSDSGFYLCAWSSRPGSYNEQFFGPGTRLTVL.

The CDR3 DNA is TGTGCCAGCAGCTTATTCCCAGCCTACGAGCAGTACTTC. Translated, it gives CASSLFPAYEQYF. The rearrangement links TRBV7-9 to TRBJ2-7; the D is unclear. V gave up 2 bases and J gave up 2 bases, with 7 bases separating them. The CDR3 consists of 13 residues. Germline CDR1 SEHNR, CDR2 FQNEAQ (reference sequence).

V is TRBV21-1 and J is TRBJ1-5. TRBV21-1 is termed a pseudogene. This CDR3 spans 15 amino acids. The CDR3 DNA reads TGTGCCAGCGTCGTAAGGGAGTTGGGCAATCAGCCCCAGCATTTT. Amino acids: CASVVRELGNQPQHF.

The chain links TRBV11-2 to TRBJ2-7, with 7 bases matching TRBD1. CDR1 SGHAT and CDR2 FQNNGV come from the germline V gene. This CDR3 contains 15 residues. Germline trimming cut 4 bases from V and 3 bases from J; bases unmatched to any gene: 9. CDR3 loop: CASSYGTVEYYEQYF. Here the CDR3 DNA reads TGTGCCAGCAGCTACGGGACAGTTGAATACTACGAGCAGTACTTC.

This chain connects TRBV5-1 to TRBJ2-3; tentatively, D is TRBD2 (6 bases). The CDR3 spans 15 residues. CDR1 is SGHRS and CDR2 is YFSETQ in the germline V gene. Trimming removed 1 base from V and 3 bases from J, with 12 bases in between. This CDR3 reads CASSLSASVTDTQYF. As DNA, the CDR3 is TGCGCCAGCAGCTTGTCTGCTAGCGTGACAGATACGCAGTATTTT.

As for this clone: Other DNA sequences within the sample encode an identical CDR3. The chain uses TRBV5-8 and TRBJ2-7; D gene unclear. The germline gives CDR1 SGHTS, CDR2 YDEGEE. CDR3 length equals 11 residues. V was trimmed by 0 bases and J by 2 bases, leaving 0 bases between them. The CDR3 bases are TGTGCCAGCAGCTTGGCCTACGAGCAGTACTTC. Translating gives CASSLAYEQYF.

This rearrangement joins TRBV18 to TRBJ2-5; D gene unclear. The CDR3 totals 10 residues. Trimming shortened V by 7 bases and J by 5 bases, and 5 bases separated the two germline ends. The germline V gene encodes CDR1 KGHSH and CDR2 LQKENI. Here the CDR3 reads CASLGETQYF. The CDR3 DNA sequence: TGTGCCAGCTTGGGGGAGACCCAGTACTTC.

The genes are TRBV9 and TRBJ1-2; 10 bases map to TRBD1. CDR1 and CDR2 from the germline V gene are SGDLS and YYNGEE. The J segment lost 6 bases and the V segment lost 0 bases, leaving 8 bases of the junction unmatched. The CDR3 has 16 residues. CDR3 bases: TGTGCCAGCAGCGTAGGGGTATTGGGGACAGGGGATGGCTACACCTTC. It is translated as CASSVGVLGTGDGYTF.

The chain is built from TRBV9 and TRBJ2-3; possibly TRBD2 for D (6 bases). This CDR3 has 14 amino acids. The V end was cut by 3 bases, the J end by 11 bases, with 19 bases between. Germline V gene lookup returns CDR1 SGDLS and CDR2 YYNGEE. The chain's CDR3 is CASSEALGAGRQYF. The CDR3 nucleotides are TGTGCCAGCAGCGAGGCCCTTGGGGCGGGAAGGCAGTATTTT.

V gene TRBV6-5 combines with J gene TRBJ2-7; 7 positions agree with TRBD1. This CDR3 is 14 amino acids long. Germline V lookup: CDR1 MNHEY, CDR2 SVGAGI. Trimming removed 2 bases from V and 5 bases from J; junction bases left unmatched: 6. The CDR3 sequence is CASSYEGTVDEQYF. The CDR3 DNA sequence: TGTGCCAGCAGTTACGAGGGGACAGTCGACGAGCAGTACTTC.

The genes are TRBV28 and TRBJ2-1, with TRBD2 identical over 7 bases. Germline CDR1 and CDR2: MDHEN and SYDVKM. Trimming removed 2 bases from V and 4 bases from J; junction bases left unmatched: 5. CDR3 length: 15 amino acids. As DNA, the CDR3 is TGTGCCAGCAGTTTAATAGGGACTACGTACAATGAGCAGTTCTTC. Protein: CASSLIGTTYNEQFF.

The DNA for the CDR3 is TGTGCCAGCTCACCGCAGTCAACTAATGAAAAACTGTTTTTT. This codes for CASSPQSTNEKLFF. V and J are TRBV18 and TRBJ1-4; D ambiguous. The length of the CDR3 is 14 residues. Looked up from germline, CDR1 is KGHSH and CDR2 is LQKENI. V lost 3 bases and J 0 bases, leaving 5 bases between the germline ends.

This sequence joins TRBV9 and TRBJ2-7, with 9 bases identical to TRBD1. Trimming took 5 bases from V and 6 from J; bases not matched to a gene: 6. This CDR3 has 13 residues. Germline values: CDR1 SGDLS, CDR2 YYNGEE. The CDR3 coding sequence is TGTGCCAGCAGTCGGGACAGGGTCTCCGAGCAGTACTTC. It yields the protein CASSRDRVSEQYF.